This T cell receptor (beta chain) came from a study of blood T cell repertoires in COVID-19 (TCRdb year 2020). Notes on the research overall: Samples from collaborators originated in the United States, Italy and Spain and spanned both the acute and convalescent phases of COVID-19. Samples came from the ongoing ImmuneRACE study (first 160 participants) plus 1,254 subjects from 6 global collaborators. The dataset comprised deeply sampled blood TCRbeta repertoires from subjects exposed to, actively infected with, or recovered from COVID-19. The repertoires were made available in a free public database intended to serve as a resource for research on the immune response to SARS-CoV-2. Sample metadata almost always included a de-identified subject ID, COVID-19 status, age in years and sex. The material from the prospective study consisted of cDNA or gDNA derived from T cells, B-cell-depleted T cells, or PBMCs. Where HLA class I and class II types were available, the types were taken from metadata supplied by the sample provider, not from assay-based typing. Overall results and qualifications from the work: Clinical and demographic metadata were provided uncurated, with the amount varying by source and participant.

TCRbeta CDR3 regions were amplified from genomic DNA by means of the immunoSEQ Assay, a bias-controlled multiplex PCR. In the authors' own workflow: Nucleated cell counts per sample were estimated from amplification of reference gene primers within the assay. To quantify the absolute abundance of each unique TCRbeta CDR3 rearrangement, sequence reads were collapsed and filtered. For each sample, productive Simpson clonality was calculated by taking the square root of Simpson's diversity index across productive rearrangements. In its TCRdb copy, this immuneACCESS table keeps in-frame sequences only and misses some clones. Where compared with another copy, unresolved V genes explain less than half of these, and the others have no known cause. The DNA was the basis for D and trimming; V, J and clone size are from that table. This sample is represented by 55,000 to 80,000 clones; about 79% of them were singletons. The ten largest account for approximately 28% of the sample.

As to this clone: Its target antigen remains unknown. Per-base qualities were not stored, and no clone one base away is much larger.

Each collaborating institution followed its own protocols to collect whole blood in K2EDTA tubes. Collaborator samples were shipped for TCRbeta analysis as frozen whole blood, isolated PBMCs, or DNA extracted from either sample type. Looking up the germline V gene (reference sequence) yields CDR1 SEHNR and CDR2 FQNEAQ. V and J lose 4 bases and 2 bases, and a span of 14 bases separates them. Taken from cysteine to phenylalanine, the CDR3 has 15 residues. Only the CDR3 DNA is retained, 45 bases long and in frame from the first base. The sample consisted of peripheral blood. The receptor chain draws on TRBV7-9 and TRBJ1-2; TRBD1 is a weak D gene call, 5 bases matching. This clonotype was sampled from a man aged 65-85 years with acute or convalescent COVID-19. DNA sequence: TGTGCCAGCAGCTCGACTTACCCAGGGAACTATGGCTACACCTTC. Translated, this is CASSSTYPGNYGYTF.